This T cell receptor beta chain is from a study of graft-versus-host responses after intestinal transplantation. The study, taken as a whole, reports: Across patients carrying graft-donor T cell macrochimerism, allografts held high graft-versus-host to host-versus-graft clonal ratios. Investigators detected GvH clones in recipient marrow, with some emerging earlier in ileum or blood.

Germline V gene data show CDR1 as SEHNR and CDR2 as FQNEAQ (reference sequence). This CDR3 spans 17 amino acids. To note about this clone: Its matching antigen is unknown. A read error may produce the germline difference seen at one junction end.

Sequenced by immunoSEQ multiplex PCR; TCRdb stores in-frame clones only, minus some. The sample records approximately 46,000 clones, about four fifths being singletons. The source is a human donor who was the organ donor for an intestinal transplant. The sample consisted of unstimulated CD4+ T cells sorted from spleen or lymph node cells, taken before transplant. This rearrangement joins TRBV7-9 to TRBJ1-2; 10 bases are shared with TRBD1. For the CDR3, the DNA is TGTGTCAGCAGCTTAATGACAGGGGGCGCTTCTAACTATGGCTACACCTTC. It specifies CVSSLMTGGASNYGYTF.